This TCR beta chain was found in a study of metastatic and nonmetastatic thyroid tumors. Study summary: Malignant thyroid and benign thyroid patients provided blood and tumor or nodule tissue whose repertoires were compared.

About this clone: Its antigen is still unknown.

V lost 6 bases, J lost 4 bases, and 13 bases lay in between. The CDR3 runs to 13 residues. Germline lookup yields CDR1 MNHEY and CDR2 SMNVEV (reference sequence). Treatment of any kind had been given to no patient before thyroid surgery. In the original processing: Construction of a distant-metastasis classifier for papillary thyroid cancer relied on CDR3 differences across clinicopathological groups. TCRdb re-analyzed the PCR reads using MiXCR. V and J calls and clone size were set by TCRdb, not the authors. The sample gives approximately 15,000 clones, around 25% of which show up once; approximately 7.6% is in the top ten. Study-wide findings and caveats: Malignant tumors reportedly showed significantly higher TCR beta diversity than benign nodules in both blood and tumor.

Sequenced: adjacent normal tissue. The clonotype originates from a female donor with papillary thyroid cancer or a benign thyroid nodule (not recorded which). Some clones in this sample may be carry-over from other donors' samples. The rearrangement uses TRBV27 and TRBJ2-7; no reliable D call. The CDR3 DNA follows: TGTGCCAGCAGGCCGGAATCAGCGTACGAGCAGTACTTC. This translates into CASRPESAYEQYF.